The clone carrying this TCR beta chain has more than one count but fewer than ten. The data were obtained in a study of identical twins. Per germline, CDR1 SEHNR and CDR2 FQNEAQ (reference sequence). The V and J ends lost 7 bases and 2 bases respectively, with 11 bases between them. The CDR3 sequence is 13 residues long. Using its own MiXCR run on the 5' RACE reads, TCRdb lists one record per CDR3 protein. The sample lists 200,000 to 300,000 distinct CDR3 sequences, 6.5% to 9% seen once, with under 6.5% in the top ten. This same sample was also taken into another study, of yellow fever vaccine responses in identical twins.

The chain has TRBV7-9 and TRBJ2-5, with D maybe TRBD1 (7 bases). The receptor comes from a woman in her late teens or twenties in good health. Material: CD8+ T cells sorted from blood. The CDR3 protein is CASTSGGQETQYF. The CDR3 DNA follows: TGTGCCAGCACCTCAGGGGGGCAAGAGACCCAGTACTTC.